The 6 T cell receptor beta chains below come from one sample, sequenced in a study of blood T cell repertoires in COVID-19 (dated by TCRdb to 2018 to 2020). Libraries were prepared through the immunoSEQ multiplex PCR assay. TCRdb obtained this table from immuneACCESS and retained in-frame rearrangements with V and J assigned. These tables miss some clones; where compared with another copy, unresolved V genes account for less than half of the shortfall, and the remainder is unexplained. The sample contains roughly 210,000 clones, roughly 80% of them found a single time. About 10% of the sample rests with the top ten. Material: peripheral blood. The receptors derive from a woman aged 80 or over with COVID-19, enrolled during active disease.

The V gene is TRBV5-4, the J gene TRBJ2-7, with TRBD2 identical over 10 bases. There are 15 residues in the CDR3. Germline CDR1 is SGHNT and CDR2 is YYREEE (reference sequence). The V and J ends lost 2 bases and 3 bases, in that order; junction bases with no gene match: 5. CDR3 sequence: CASSFSSGGFYEQYF. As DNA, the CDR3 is TGTGCCAGCAGCTTTTCTAGCGGGGGATTCTACGAGCAGTACTTC.

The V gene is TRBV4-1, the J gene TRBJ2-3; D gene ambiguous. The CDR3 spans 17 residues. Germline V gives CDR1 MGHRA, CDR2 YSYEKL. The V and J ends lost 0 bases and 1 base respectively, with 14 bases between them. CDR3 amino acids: CASSQDTERWRTDTQYF. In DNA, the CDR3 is TGCGCCAGCAGCCAAGATACCGAACGATGGCGCACAGATACGCAGTATTTT.

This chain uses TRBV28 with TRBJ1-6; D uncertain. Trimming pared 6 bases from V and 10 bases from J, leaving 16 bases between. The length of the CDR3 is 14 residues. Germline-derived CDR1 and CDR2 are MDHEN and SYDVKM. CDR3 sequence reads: CASRLTRENSPLHF. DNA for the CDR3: TGTGCCAGCAGGCTTACACGGGAAAACTCACCCCTCCACTTT.

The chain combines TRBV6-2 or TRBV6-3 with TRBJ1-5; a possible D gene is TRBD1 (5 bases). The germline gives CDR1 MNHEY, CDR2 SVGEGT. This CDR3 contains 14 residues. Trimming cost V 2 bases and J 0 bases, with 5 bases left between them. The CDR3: CASSYDSSNQPQHF. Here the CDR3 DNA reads TGTGCCAGCAGTTACGACAGTAGCAATCAGCCCCAGCATTTT.

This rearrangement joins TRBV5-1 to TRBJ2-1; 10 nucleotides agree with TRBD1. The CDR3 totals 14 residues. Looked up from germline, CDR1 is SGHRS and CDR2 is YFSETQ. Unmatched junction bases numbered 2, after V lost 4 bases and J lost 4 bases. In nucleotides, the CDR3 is TGCGCCAGCAGCACGGGACAGGGGTACAATGAGCAGTTCTTC. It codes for CASSTGQGYNEQFF. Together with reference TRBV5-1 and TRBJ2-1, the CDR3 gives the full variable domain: KAGVTQTPRYLIKTRGQQVTLSCSPISGHRSVSWYQQTPGQGLQFLFEYFSETQRNKGNFPGRFSGRQFSNSRSEMNVSTLELGDSALYLCASSTGQGYNEQFFGPGTRLTVL.

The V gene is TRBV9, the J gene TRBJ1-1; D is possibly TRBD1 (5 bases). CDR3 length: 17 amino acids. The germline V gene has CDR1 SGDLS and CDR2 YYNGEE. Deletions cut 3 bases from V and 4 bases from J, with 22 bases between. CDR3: CASSETDPSSVLTEAFF. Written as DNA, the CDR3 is TGTGCCAGCAGCGAGACAGATCCTTCTTCGGTGCTCACTGAAGCTTTCTTT.